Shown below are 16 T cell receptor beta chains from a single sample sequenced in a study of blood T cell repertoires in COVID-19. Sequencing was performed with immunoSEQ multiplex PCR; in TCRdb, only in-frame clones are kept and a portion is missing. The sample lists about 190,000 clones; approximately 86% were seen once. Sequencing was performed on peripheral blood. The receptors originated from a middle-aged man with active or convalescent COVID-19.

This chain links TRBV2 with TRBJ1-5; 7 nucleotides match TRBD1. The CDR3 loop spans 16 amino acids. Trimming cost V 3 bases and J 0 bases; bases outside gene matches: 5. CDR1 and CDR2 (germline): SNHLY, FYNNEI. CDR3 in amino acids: CASSDSRGLSNQPQHF. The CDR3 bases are TGTGCCAGCAGTGACTCGAGGGGGCTTAGCAATCAGCCCCAGCATTTT.

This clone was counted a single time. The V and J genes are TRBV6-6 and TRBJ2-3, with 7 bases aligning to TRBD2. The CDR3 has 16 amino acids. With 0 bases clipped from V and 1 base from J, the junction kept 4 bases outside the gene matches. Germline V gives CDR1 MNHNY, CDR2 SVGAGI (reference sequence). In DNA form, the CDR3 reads TGTGCCAGCAGTTACTCGTCTGGGGGGGGCACAGATACGCAGTATTTT. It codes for CASSYSSGGGTDTQYF.

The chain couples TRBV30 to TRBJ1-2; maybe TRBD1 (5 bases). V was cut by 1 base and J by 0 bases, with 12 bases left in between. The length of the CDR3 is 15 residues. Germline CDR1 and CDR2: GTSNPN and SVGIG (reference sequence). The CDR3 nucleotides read TGTGCCTGGAGTGGGGGGGGAGCAGCTAACTATGGCTACACCTTC. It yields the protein CAWSGGGAANYGYTF.

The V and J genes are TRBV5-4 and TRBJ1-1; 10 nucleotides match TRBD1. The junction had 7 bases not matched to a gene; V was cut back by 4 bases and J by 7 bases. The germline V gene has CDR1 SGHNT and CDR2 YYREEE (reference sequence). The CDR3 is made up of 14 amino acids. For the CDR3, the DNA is TGTGCCAGCAGCCCATCGGGACAGGGGCTTGAAGCTTTCTTT. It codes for CASSPSGQGLEAFF. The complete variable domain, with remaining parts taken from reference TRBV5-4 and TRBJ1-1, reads ETGVTQSPTHLIKTRGQQVTLRCSSQSGHNTVSWYQQALGQGPQFIFQYYREEENGRGNFPPRFSGLQFPNYSSELNVNALELDDSALYLCASSPSGQGLEAFFGQGTRLTVV.

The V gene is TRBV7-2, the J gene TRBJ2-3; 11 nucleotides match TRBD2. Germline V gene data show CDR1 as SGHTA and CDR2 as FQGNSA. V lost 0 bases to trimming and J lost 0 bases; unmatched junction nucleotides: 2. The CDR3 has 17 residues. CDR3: CASSLAGLAVSTDTQYF. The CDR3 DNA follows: TGTGCCAGCAGCTTAGCGGGACTAGCGGTAAGCACAGATACGCAGTATTTT.

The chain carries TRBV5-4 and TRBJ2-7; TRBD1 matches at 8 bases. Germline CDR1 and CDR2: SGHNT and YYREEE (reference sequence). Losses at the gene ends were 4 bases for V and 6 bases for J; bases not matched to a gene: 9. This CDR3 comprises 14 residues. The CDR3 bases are TGTGCCAGCAGCCCCCCGGACAGGGCGTCCGAGCAGTACTTC. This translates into CASSPPDRASEQYF.

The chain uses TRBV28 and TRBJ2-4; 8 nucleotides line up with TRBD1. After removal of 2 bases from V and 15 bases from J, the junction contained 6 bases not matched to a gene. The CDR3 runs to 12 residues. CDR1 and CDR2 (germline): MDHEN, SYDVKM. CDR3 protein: CASSLARGPAYF. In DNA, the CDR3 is TGTGCCAGCAGTTTAGCCAGGGGGCCAGCGTACTTC.

The CDR3 nucleotides read TGTGCCAGCAGTTTAAGCAGGGACTCCTACGAGCAGTACTTC. The encoded protein is CASSLSRDSYEQYF. The chain is built from TRBV28 and TRBJ2-7, with TRBD1 as a possible D gene (5 bases). This CDR3 has 14 amino acids. CDR1 and CDR2 (germline): MDHEN, SYDVKM. V dropped 2 bases and J dropped 0 bases, with 8 bases sitting between them.

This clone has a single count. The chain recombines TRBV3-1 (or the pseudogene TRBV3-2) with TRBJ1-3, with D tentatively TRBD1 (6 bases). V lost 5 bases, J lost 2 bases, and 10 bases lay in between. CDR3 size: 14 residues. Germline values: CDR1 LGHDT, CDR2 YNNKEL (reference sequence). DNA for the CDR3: TGTGCCAGCAGCGTCGGGACAACTGGAAACACCATATATTTT. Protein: CASSVGTTGNTIYF.

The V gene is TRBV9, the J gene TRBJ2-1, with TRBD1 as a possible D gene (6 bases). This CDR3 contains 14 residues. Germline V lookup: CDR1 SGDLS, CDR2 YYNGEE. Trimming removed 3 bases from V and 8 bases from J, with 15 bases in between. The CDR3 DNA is TGTGCCAGCAGCGGGGAGACAGGCAGAGATGAGCAGTTCTTC. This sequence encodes CASSGETGRDEQFF.

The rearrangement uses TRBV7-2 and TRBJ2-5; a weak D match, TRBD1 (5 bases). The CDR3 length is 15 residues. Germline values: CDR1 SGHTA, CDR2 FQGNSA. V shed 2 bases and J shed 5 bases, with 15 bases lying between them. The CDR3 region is CASSLQGQEWETQYF. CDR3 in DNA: TGTGCCAGCAGCTTACAAGGACAAGAATGGGAGACCCAGTACTTC.

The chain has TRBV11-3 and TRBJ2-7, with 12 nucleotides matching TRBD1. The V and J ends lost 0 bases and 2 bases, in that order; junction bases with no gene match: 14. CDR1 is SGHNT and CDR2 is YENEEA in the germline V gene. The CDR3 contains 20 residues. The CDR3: CASSLDLGTGGASLPYEQYF. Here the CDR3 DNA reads TGTGCCAGCAGCTTAGATTTAGGGACAGGGGGCGCAAGCCTCCCCTACGAGCAGTACTTC.

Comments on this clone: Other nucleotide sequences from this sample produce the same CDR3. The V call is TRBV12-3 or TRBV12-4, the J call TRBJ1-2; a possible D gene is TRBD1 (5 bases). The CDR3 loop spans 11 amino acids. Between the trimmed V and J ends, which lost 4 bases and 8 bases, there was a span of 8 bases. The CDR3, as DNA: TGTGCCAGCAGTTCCCGGGGGGGCTACACCTTC. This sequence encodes CASSSRGGYTF.

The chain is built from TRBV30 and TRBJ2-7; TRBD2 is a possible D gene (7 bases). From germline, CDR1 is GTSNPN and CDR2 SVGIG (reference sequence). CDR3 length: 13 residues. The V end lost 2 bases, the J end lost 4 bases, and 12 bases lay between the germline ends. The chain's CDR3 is CAWSPAGAYEQYF. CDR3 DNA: TGTGCCTGGAGTCCGGCGGGGGCTTACGAGCAGTACTTC.

The CDR3 reads CASSPPMGQGEKLFF. For the CDR3, the DNA is TGTGCCAGCTCACCACCCATGGGCCAGGGGGAAAAACTGTTTTTT. The chain carries TRBV18 and TRBJ1-4, with a possible D match to TRBD1 (6 bases). Trimming cost V 0 bases and J 8 bases, with 13 bases left between them. The germline V gene has CDR1 KGHSH and CDR2 LQKENI. This CDR3 comprises 15 residues.

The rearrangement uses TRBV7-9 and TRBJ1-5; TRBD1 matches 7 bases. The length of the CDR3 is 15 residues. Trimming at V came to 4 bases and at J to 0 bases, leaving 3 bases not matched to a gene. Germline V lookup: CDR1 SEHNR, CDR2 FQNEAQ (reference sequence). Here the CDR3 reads CASSSTGISNQPQHF. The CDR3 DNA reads TGTGCCAGCAGCTCGACAGGGATTAGCAATCAGCCCCAGCATTTT.